The clone carrying this TCR beta chain came up a few times. At one boundary the junction diverges from the germline segment, which might be a read error. The data are from a study of beta chain features in type 1 diabetes. What was sequenced were expressed TCRB transcripts, since all of the isolated RNA had been reverse transcribed. Here immunoSEQ multiplex PCR was the method, and the copy in TCRdb shows in-frame clones only, minus some. The sample yields around 430,000 clones, about 32% seen once. This CDR3 comprises 18 residues. Germline V CDR1 and CDR2: LGHNA, YSLEER. Sequencing was done on a sample of naive CD4+ T cells from blood. The chain is built from TRBV4-3 and TRBJ2-3, with 10 bases matching TRBD2. This TCR was recovered from a man younger than 30 in good health. This CDR3 reads CASSQDSWPSGSIDTQYF. CDR3 DNA: TGCGCCAGCAGCCAAGATTCATGGCCTAGCGGGAGCATAGATACGCAGTATTTT.